This T cell receptor (beta chain) was obtained from a study of blood T cell repertoires in COVID-19. Study-wide context: Both acute and convalescent COVID-19 samples were obtained from the United States, Italy and Spain. From T cells, B-cell-depleted T cells, or PBMCs came the material, which was cDNA or gDNA.

This clone was seen just once. Study processing details: Researchers report that nucleated cell counts were estimated from reference gene primer amplification. Produced via immunoSEQ multiplex PCR; TCRdb's table is partial and in-frame only. V and J calls and clone size are those listed in that table; D and trimming were worked out from the DNA. The table has 23,000 or so clones, 84% seen once; the top ten hold about 2.9%. Germline V gives CDR1 SGHRS, CDR2 YFSETQ. This CDR3 is 15 amino acids long. Germline trimming cut 4 bases from V and 3 bases from J; bases unmatched to any gene: 4. The sequence derives from a man between 35 and 55 years old with acute or convalescent COVID-19. The sequenced sample was peripheral blood. The chain couples TRBV5-1 to TRBJ2-3; 11 bases match TRBD2. The DNA of the CDR3 is TGCGCCAGCAGCCCGGGACTAGCGGCTACAGATACGCAGTATTTT. Translating gives CASSPGLAATDTQYF. Variable domain in full (rest from reference TRBV5-1 and TRBJ2-3): KAGVTQTPRYLIKTRGQQVTLSCSPISGHRSVSWYQQTPGQGLQFLFEYFSETQRNKGNFPGRFSGRQFSNSRSEMNVSTLELGDSALYLCASSPGLAATDTQYFGPGTRLTVL.